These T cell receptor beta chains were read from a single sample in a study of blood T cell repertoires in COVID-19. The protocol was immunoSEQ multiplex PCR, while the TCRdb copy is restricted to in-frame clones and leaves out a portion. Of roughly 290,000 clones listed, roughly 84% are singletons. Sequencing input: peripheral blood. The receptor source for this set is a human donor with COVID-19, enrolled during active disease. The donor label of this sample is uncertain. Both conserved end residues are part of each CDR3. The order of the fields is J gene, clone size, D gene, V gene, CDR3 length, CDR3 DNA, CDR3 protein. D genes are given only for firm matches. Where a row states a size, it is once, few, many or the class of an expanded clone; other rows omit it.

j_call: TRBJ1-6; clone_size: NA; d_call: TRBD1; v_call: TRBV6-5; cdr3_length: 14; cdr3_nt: TGTGCCAGCAGTTACGGGACAGGGGCCTCACCCCTCCACTTT; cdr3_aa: CASSYGTGASPLHF
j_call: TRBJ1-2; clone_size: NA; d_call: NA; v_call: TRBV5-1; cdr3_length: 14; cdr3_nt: TGCGCCAGCAGCTTGGCCTTGGGGCTCTATGGCTACACCTTC; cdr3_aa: CASSLALGLYGYTF
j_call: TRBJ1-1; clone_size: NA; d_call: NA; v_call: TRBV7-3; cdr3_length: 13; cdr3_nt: TGTGCCAGCAGCTCCCGCGGGAACACTGAAGCTTTCTTT; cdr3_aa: CASSSRGNTEAFF
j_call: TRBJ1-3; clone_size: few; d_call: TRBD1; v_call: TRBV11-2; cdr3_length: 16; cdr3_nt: TGTGCCAGCAGCTTAGGCCCCCAGGGGGCTGGAAACACCATATATTTT; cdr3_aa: CASSLGPQGAGNTIYF
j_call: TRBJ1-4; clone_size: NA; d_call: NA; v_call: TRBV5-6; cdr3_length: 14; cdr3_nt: TGTGCCAGCAGCTTGGCAGGGGTCAATGAAAAACTGTTTTTT; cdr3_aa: CASSLAGVNEKLFF
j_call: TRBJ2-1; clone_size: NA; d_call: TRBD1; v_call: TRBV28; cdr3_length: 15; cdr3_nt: TGTGCCAGCAGTTCACCGGGACAGCCGTACAATGAGCAGTTCTTC; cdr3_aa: CASSSPGQPYNEQFF
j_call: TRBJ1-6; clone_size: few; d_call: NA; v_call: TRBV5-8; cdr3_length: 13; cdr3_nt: TGTGCCAGCAGCTTGGTAGCGGGATCACCCCTCCACTTT; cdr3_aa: CASSLVAGSPLHF
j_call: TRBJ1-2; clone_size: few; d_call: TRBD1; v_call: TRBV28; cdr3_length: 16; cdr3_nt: TGTGCCAGCAGTTCGGGACAGGGGGCGCAAAACTATGGCTACACCTTC; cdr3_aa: CASSSGQGAQNYGYTF
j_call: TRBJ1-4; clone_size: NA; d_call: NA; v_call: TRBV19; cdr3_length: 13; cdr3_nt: TGTGCCAGTAGTATAGATCGGGGAGAAAAACTGTTTTTT; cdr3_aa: CASSIDRGEKLFF
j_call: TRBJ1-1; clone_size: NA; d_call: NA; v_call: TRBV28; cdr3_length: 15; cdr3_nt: TGTGCCAGCTCGGGACTGATTATTGGGAGCACTGAAGCTTTCTTT; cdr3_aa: CASSGLIIGSTEAFF
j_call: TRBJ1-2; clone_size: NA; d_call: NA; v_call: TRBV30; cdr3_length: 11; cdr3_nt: TGTGCCTGGAGGTTACAGGCTGGCTACACCTTC; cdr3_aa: CAWRLQAGYTF
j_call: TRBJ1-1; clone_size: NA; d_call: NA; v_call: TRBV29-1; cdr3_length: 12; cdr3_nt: TGCAGCGTTCTGACCGGAGGGGCTGAAGCTTTCTTT; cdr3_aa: CSVLTGGAEAFF
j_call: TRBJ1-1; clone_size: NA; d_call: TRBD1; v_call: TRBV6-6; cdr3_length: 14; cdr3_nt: TGTGCCAGCAGAACCACAGGGGGGAACACTGAAGCTTTCTTT; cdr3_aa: CASRTTGGNTEAFF
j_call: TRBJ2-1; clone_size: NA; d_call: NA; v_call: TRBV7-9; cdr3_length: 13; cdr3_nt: TGTGCCAGCAGCTTAACCGATAGAGGTGAGCAGTTCTTC; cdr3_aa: CASSLTDRGEQFF
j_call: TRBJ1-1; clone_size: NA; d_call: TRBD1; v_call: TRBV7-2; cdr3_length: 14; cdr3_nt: TGTGCCAGCAGCTGGGGACAGGGGAACACTGAAGCTTTCTTT; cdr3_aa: CASSWGQGNTEAFF
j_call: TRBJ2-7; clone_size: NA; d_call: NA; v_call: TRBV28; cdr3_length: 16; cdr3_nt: TGTGCCAGCAGTTGGGGCTTTTTCCCCGGACGGATCGAGCAGTACTTC; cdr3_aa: CASSWGFFPGRIEQYF
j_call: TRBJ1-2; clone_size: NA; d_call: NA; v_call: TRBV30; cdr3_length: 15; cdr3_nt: TGTGCCTGGAGTTCTAGGAGGGAATCTAACTATGGCTACACCTTC; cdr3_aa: CAWSSRRESNYGYTF
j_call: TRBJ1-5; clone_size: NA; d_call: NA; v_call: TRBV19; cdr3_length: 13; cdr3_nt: TGTGCCAGCCGTGTGAGGGGGAATGGGCCCCAGCATTTT; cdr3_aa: CASRVRGNGPQHF
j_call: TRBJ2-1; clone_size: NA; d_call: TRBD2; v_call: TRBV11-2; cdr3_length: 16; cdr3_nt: TGTGCCAGCAGCTCGAGGACTAGAGGAGGGTACAATGAGCAGTTCTTC; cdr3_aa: CASSSRTRGGYNEQFF
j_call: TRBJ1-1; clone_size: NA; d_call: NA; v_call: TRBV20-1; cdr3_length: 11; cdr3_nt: TGCAGTGCCCCGGTCAATTCGGAAGCTTTCTTT; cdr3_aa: CSAPVNSEAFF
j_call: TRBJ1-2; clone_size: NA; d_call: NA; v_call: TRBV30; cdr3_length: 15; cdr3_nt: TGTGCCTGGAGTGCCCCAACTCGGGCTAACTATGGCTACACCTTC; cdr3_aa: CAWSAPTRANYGYTF
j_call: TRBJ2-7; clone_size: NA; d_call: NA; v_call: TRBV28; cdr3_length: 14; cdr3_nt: TGTGCCAGCAGTTCTCCGGGACTCTCCTACGAGCAGTACTTC; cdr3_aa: CASSSPGLSYEQYF
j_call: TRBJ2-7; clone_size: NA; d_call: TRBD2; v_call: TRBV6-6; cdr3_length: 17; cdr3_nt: TGTGCCAGCAGCCGAGACGCCGGGACTAGCGGCCCCTACGAGCAGTACTTC; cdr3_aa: CASSRDAGTSGPYEQYF
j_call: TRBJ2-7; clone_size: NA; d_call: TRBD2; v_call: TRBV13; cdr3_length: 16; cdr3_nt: TGTGCCAGCAGCTCGGGACTAGCGGGAGCGATATACGAGCAGTACTTC; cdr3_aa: CASSSGLAGAIYEQYF
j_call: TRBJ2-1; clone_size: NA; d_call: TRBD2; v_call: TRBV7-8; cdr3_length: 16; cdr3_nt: TGTGCCAGCAGCTTAGATCAAGCGGGAGGACACAATGAGCAGTTCTTC; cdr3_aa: CASSLDQAGGHNEQFF
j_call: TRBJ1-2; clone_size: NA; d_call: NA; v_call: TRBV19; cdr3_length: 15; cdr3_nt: TGTGCCAGTAGTATCCCCCCAGGGGCGCTTAATGGCTACACCTTC; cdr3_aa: CASSIPPGALNGYTF
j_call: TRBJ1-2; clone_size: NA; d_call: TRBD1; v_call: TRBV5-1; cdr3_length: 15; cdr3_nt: TGCGCCAGCAGCTGGGCCGGGACAGGGGACTATGGCTACACCTTC; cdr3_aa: CASSWAGTGDYGYTF
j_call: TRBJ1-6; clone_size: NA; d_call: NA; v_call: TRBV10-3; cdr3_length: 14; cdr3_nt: TGTGCCATCAGCGAGACAGGTGGGGATTCACCCCTCCACTTT; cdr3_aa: CAISETGGDSPLHF
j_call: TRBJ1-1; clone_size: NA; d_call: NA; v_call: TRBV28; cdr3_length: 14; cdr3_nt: TGTGCCAGCAGCCCCTGGACAGAGAACACTGAAGCTTTCTTT; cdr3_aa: CASSPWTENTEAFF
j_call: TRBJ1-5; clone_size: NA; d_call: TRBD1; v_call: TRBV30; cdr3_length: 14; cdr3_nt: TGTGCCTGGAGTGGTACAGGGGGGGGTCAGCCCCAGCATTTT; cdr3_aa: CAWSGTGGGQPQHF
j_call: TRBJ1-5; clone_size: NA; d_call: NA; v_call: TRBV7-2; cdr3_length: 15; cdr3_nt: TGTGCCAGCAGCTTATTGGGGGCTCGAAATCAGCCCCAGCATTTT; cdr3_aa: CASSLLGARNQPQHF
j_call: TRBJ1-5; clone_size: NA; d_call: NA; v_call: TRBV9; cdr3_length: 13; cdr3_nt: TGTGCCAGCAGCCCCTCGGGGTTCCAGCCCCAGCATTTT; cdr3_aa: CASSPSGFQPQHF
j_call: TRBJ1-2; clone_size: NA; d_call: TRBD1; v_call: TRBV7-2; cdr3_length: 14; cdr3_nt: TGTGCCAGCAGCAGAGCAGGGGGCGCTGATGGCTACACCTTC; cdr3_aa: CASSRAGGADGYTF
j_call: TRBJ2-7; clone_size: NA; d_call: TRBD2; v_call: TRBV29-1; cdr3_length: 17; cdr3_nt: TGCAGCGACCCCTCGACTAGCGGCTACGACGGAGCCTACGAGCAGTACTTC; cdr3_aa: CSDPSTSGYDGAYEQYF
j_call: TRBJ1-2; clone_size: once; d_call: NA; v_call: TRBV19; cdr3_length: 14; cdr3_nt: TGTGCCAGTAGTATCAGGCGGGTTAACTATGGCTACACCTTC; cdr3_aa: CASSIRRVNYGYTF
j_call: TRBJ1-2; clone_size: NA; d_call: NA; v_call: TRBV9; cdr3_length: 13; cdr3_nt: TGTGCCAGCAGCGTAGGGCCTCAAACTGGCTACACCTTC; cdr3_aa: CASSVGPQTGYTF
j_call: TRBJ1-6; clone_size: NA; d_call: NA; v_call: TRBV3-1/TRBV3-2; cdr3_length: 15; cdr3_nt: TGTGCCAGCAGCCAAGGGGGCACCATGGGCACACCCCTCCACTTT; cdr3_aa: CASSQGGTMGTPLHF
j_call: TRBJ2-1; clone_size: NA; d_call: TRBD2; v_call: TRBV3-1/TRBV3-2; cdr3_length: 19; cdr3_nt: TGTGCCAGCAGCCTCCTATCGAAGCGGGAAGTTAGCTCCTACAATGAGCAGTTCTTC; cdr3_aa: CASSLLSKREVSSYNEQFF
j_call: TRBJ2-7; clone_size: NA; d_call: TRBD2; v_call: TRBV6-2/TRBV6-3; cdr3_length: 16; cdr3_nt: TGTGCCAGCAGTTACTCGAGGAACGGGGGGAAGGACGAGCAGTACTTC; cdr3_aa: CASSYSRNGGKDEQYF
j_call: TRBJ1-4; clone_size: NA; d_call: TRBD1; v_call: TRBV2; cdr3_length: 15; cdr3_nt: TGTGCCAGCACCCAAGGGGGACAGCCTAATGAAAAACTGTTTTTT; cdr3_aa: CASTQGGQPNEKLFF
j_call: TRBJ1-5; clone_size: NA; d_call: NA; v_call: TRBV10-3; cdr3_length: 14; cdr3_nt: TGTGCCATCAGTGACGGCATGGAGGGGCAGCCCCAGCATTTT; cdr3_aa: CAISDGMEGQPQHF
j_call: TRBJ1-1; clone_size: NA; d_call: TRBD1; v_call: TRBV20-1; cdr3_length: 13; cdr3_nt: TGCAGTGCTAGTCACAGGGGGAACACTGAAGCTTTCTTT; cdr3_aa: CSASHRGNTEAFF
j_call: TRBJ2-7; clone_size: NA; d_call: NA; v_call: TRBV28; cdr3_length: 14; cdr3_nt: TGTGCCAGCAGTTTGAGGGGGGGGGACTACGAGCAGTACTTC; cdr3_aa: CASSLRGGDYEQYF